Listed here are 32 T cell receptor beta chains from one sample, sequenced in a study of T cell changes during pregnancy in multiple sclerosis. Only in-frame clones appear in the TCRdb table, and some are missing; sequencing was by immunoSEQ multiplex PCR. The sample has roughly 80,000 clones; under 95% are singletons. The sample in question was peripheral blood, obtained before pregnancy. All receptors derive from a female donor with multiple sclerosis, enrolled in a pregnancy study.

The J gene is TRBJ2-5, the V gene TRBV7-6; 7 bases are a match to TRBD1. Losses at the gene ends were 4 bases for V and 1 base for J; bases not matched to a gene: 12. The V gene's germline CDR1 is SGHVS and CDR2 FNYEAQ. This CDR3 contains 17 residues. In DNA, the CDR3 is TGTGCCAGCAGCTACATTCGGTCGCGACAGGGCCAAGAGACCCAGTACTTC. Translation gives CASSYIRSRQGQETQYF.

J is TRBJ2-7 and V is TRBV7-9, with D possibly matching TRBD1 (5 bases). V was clipped by 5 bases and J by 0 bases, with 14 bases between them. Germline V gene lookup returns CDR1 SEHNR and CDR2 FQNEAQ (reference sequence). This CDR3 contains 15 residues. This CDR3 reads CASSDGASFSYEQYF. In nucleotides, the CDR3 is TGTGCCAGCAGCGATGGGGCCTCATTCTCCTACGAGCAGTACTTC.

This chain joins TRBV6-1 and TRBJ2-1, with D tentatively TRBD1 (6 bases). Germline CDR1 is MNHNS and CDR2 is SASEGT. V was clipped by 8 bases and J by 5 bases, with 16 bases between them. The CDR3 spans 14 residues. The CDR3 coding sequence is TGTGCCAGCTCTTGGGAACAGGGTAACAATGAGCAGTTCTTC. Its translation: CASSWEQGNNEQFF.

This rearrangement joins TRBV2 to TRBJ2-7; perhaps TRBD2 as D (6 bases). V gave up 8 bases and J gave up 4 bases, with 15 bases separating them. Germline V lookup: CDR1 SNHLY, CDR2 FYNNEI. CDR3 length: 13 amino acids. CDR3 region: CASWGLEAYEQYF. CDR3 nucleotide sequence: TGTGCCAGCTGGGGACTGGAGGCTTACGAGCAGTACTTC.

This sequence joins TRBV10-3 and TRBJ1-2, with TRBD1 as a possible D gene (5 bases). CDR3 size: 15 residues. The V end was cut by 0 bases, the J end by 6 bases, with 14 bases between. Germline values: CDR1 ENHRY, CDR2 SYGVKD. CDR3 in DNA: TGTGCCATCAGTGAGTCGACTCAGGGCTCGGATGGCTACACCTTC. It yields the protein CAISESTQGSDGYTF.

The chain links TRBV6-1 to TRBJ1-1; 7 nucleotides match TRBD1. Per the germline V gene, CDR1 is MNHNS and CDR2 is SASEGT. The CDR3 sequence is 15 residues long. V dropped 5 bases and J dropped 4; count of bases not matched to a gene: 10. DNA of the CDR3: TGTGCCAGCAGTTCCGCGACAGGGTTCGTCACTGAAGCTTTCTTT. Translating gives CASSSATGFVTEAFF.

CDR3 loop: CASSRSAAGETQYF. The CDR3 coding sequence is TGTGCCAGCAGCCGCTCCGCGGCCGGGGAGACCCAGTACTTC. The chain employs TRBV7-9 and TRBJ2-5; unclear D gene. Trimming stripped 5 bases from V and 5 bases from J, with 15 bases between. In germline, CDR1 is SEHNR, CDR2 FQNEAQ (reference sequence). The CDR3 covers 14 residues.

V and J are TRBV27 and TRBJ2-7; D is possibly TRBD2 (5 bases). CDR3 length equals 12 residues. CDR1 and CDR2 (germline): MNHEY, SMNVEV (reference sequence). Trimming pared 8 bases from V and 6 bases from J, leaving 14 bases between. CDR3 sequence reads: CASADRGGEQYF. The CDR3 bases are TGTGCCAGCGCCGATAGAGGAGGCGAGCAGTACTTC.

This sequence joins TRBV27 and TRBJ1-2; TRBD1 matches at 9 bases. Germline CDR1 and CDR2: MNHEY and SMNVEV (reference sequence). With V trimmed by 6 bases and J by 2 bases, 7 bases remained unmatched. This CDR3 comprises 15 residues. The CDR3 sequence is CASRQTGTGNYGYTF. Written as DNA, the CDR3 is TGTGCCAGCAGACAAACCGGGACAGGGAACTATGGCTACACCTTC.

The chain combines TRBV25-1 with TRBJ2-3; possibly TRBD2 for D (6 bases). Germline values: CDR1 MGHDK, CDR2 SYGVNS. This CDR3 has 16 amino acids. V lost 0 bases and J lost 1, with 11 bases in between. The CDR3 sequence: CASSEYGGMGTDTQYF. DNA for the CDR3: TGTGCCAGCAGTGAATACGGCGGGATGGGCACAGATACGCAGTATTTT.

The chain couples TRBV6-5 to TRBJ2-3; possible D gene TRBD2, 5 bases. The V gene lost 6 bases and the J gene lost 0 bases, with 13 bases spanning the gap. Per germline, CDR1 MNHEY and CDR2 SVGAGI. The CDR3 is made up of 15 amino acids. Written as DNA, the CDR3 is TGTGCCAGCAGGCATACTGGCGGGAGCACAGATACGCAGTATTTT. The encoded protein is CASRHTGGSTDTQYF.

This chain joins TRBV7-2 and TRBJ2-7; TRBD2 matches at 8 bases. Germline CDR1 reads SGHTA; CDR2 reads FQGNSA. V trimming: 2 bases; J trimming: 12 bases; junction bases outside the gene matches: 12. There are 14 residues in the CDR3. CDR3 protein: CASSLLTTSGKLYF. The CDR3 nucleotides are TGTGCCAGCAGCTTACTAACTACTAGCGGTAAACTGTACTTC.

The genes are TRBV28 and TRBJ1-1; 7 positions agree with TRBD1. Trimming removed 6 bases from V and 8 bases from J; junction bases left unmatched: 9. The V gene's germline CDR1 is MDHEN and CDR2 SYDVKM. This CDR3 comprises 13 residues. As DNA, the CDR3 is TGTGCCAGCAGCCGGACAGGAGGAATAGAAGCTTTCTTT. It is translated as CASSRTGGIEAFF.

This chain uses TRBV4-3 with TRBJ2-5; 7 positions match TRBD2. The V and J ends lost 0 bases and 2 bases, in that order; junction bases with no gene match: 12. Germline loops: CDR1 LGHNA, CDR2 YSLEER. The CDR3 covers 18 residues. The DNA of the CDR3 is TGCGCCAGCAGCCAAGAGCGAACTTGGAGGGAGGGACAAGAGACCCAGTACTTC. This gives the protein CASSQERTWREGQETQYF.

The chain has TRBV2 and TRBJ2-1, with 12 positions matching TRBD2. Germline CDR1 is SNHLY and CDR2 is FYNNEI. CDR3 length equals 15 residues. J was trimmed by 11 bases and V by 1 base; bases with no gene match: 6. CDR3 in amino acids: CASSEGTSGTGKQFF. The CDR3 nucleotides are TGTGCCAGCAGTGAAGGGACTAGCGGGACTGGGAAGCAGTTCTTC.

This chain uses TRBV11-2 with TRBJ2-1; TRBD1 might be the D (5 bases). The V gene lost 2 bases and the J gene lost 9 bases, with 8 bases spanning the gap. The V gene's germline CDR1 is SGHAT and CDR2 FQNNGV. CDR3 length equals 12 residues. The CDR3 region is CASSLKGFEQFF. In nucleotides, the CDR3 is TGTGCCAGCAGCTTAAAGGGGTTTGAGCAGTTCTTC.

In this sample, this clone turned up once. The V call is TRBV7-2, the J call TRBJ2-1; 9 nucleotides line up with TRBD1. The CDR3 length is 15 residues. Germline loops: CDR1 SGHTA, CDR2 FQGNSA. After removal of 5 bases from V and 3 bases from J, the junction contained 5 bases not matched to a gene. The CDR3 bases are TGTGCCAGCAGCGCGAGGGACAGGGTCTACAATGAGCAGTTCTTC. Translation gives CASSARDRVYNEQFF.

This chain links TRBV5-1 with TRBJ1-2; D is ambiguous. This CDR3 spans 15 amino acids. CDR1 is SGHRS, CDR2 YFSETQ, per germline. V lost 2 bases, J lost 6 bases, and 17 bases lay in between. In nucleotides, the CDR3 is TGCGCCAGCAGCTTTGAGGGCCTCCATTTCAATGGCTACACCTTC. Protein sequence: CASSFEGLHFNGYTF. Full variable domain (missing parts from reference TRBV5-1 and TRBJ1-2): KAGVTQTPRYLIKTRGQQVTLSCSPISGHRSVSWYQQTPGQGLQFLFEYFSETQRNKGNFPGRFSGRQFSNSRSEMNVSTLELGDSALYLCASSFEGLHFNGYTFGSGTRLTVV.

The V gene is TRBV6-6, the J gene TRBJ2-3; TRBD2 might be the D (6 bases). Trimming stripped 2 bases from V and 0 bases from J, with 12 bases between. Germline V lookup: CDR1 MNHNY, CDR2 SVGAGI (reference sequence). The CDR3 extends over 16 amino acids. CDR3 DNA: TGTGCCAGCAGTTACCGACGGACTACTAGCACAGATACGCAGTATTTT. Amino acid sequence: CASSYRRTTSTDTQYF.

V usage is TRBV15 and J usage is TRBJ1-4; no firm D call. This CDR3 is built from 16 residues. V gave up 0 bases and J gave up 7 bases, with 15 bases separating them. Germline V gene data show CDR1 as LNHNV and CDR2 as YYDKDF (reference sequence). The CDR3 nucleotides are TGTGCCACCAGCAGAGAGTCAACTACACCCTTTGAAAAACTGTTTTTT. This gives the protein CATSRESTTPFEKLFF.

Turning to this clone: This CDR3 is also generated by other DNA sequences in the sample. The rearrangement joins TRBV19 to TRBJ1-2; 7 nucleotides match TRBD1. Germline assignment: CDR1 LNHDA and CDR2 SQIVND (reference sequence). The ends lost 3 bases at V and 4 bases at J; junction bases unmatched: 5. The CDR3 contains 14 residues. The CDR3: CASSIRGTSYGYTF. The CDR3 DNA is TGTGCCAGTAGTATCAGGGGGACCTCCTATGGCTACACCTTC.

The chain combines TRBV27 with TRBJ2-7, with TRBD2 identical over 12 bases. Germline-derived CDR1 and CDR2 are MNHEY and SMNVEV (reference sequence). CDR3 size: 16 residues. V shed 7 bases, J shed 2 bases, and the junction held 9 bases outside the gene matches. Here the CDR3 reads CASTKTSGSVPYEQYF. Written as DNA, the CDR3 is TGTGCCAGCACTAAGACTAGCGGGAGTGTACCCTACGAGCAGTACTTC.

J is TRBJ1-1 and V is TRBV29-1; D possibly corresponds to TRBD1 (5 bases). The CDR3 is 13 residues long. Germline CDR1 SQVTM, CDR2 ANQGSEA. Trimming took 3 bases from V and 3 from J, leaving 11 bases between them. The CDR3 loop is CSVDPAGYTEAFF. The CDR3 bases are TGCAGCGTTGACCCCGCAGGGTACACTGAAGCTTTCTTT.

V usage is TRBV4-1 and J usage is TRBJ1-5; 8 bases align to TRBD1. CDR1 MGHRA and CDR2 YSYEKL come from the germline V gene. Trimming cost V 4 bases and J 9 bases; bases outside gene matches: 11. The CDR3 is made up of 15 amino acids. For the CDR3, the DNA is TGCGCCAGCAGCCCCCAGACAGGGGCCGTTCGGCCCCAGCATTTT. Residues: CASSPQTGAVRPQHF.

The rearrangement links TRBV5-1 to TRBJ1-4; no clear D. This CDR3 has 15 residues. Germline values: CDR1 SGHRS, CDR2 YFSETQ. V was cut by 4 bases and J by 7 bases, with 17 bases left in between. The chain's CDR3 is CASSPQLAVSEKLFF. The CDR3 DNA follows: TGCGCCAGCAGCCCCCAACTGGCGGTTTCTGAAAAACTGTTTTTT.

The rearrangement joins TRBV2 to TRBJ2-3; maybe TRBD2 (7 bases). With 2 bases removed from V and 6 bases from J, the gap between germline ends came to 18 bases. Germline assignment: CDR1 SNHLY and CDR2 FYNNEI. The CDR3 sequence is 16 residues long. DNA of the CDR3: TGTGCCAGCAGTGAATTAGGGGGGGCGACATGGGATACGCAGTATTTT. It encodes CASSELGGATWDTQYF.

The chain combines TRBV28 with TRBJ2-5; 7 bases are a match to TRBD1. The germline V gene encodes CDR1 MDHEN and CDR2 SYDVKM. CDR3 length: 16 amino acids. Germline trimming cut 2 bases from V and 3 bases from J; bases unmatched to any gene: 9. This CDR3 reads CASSLNPRQGEETQYF. Here the CDR3 DNA reads TGTGCCAGCAGTTTAAACCCCAGGCAGGGGGAAGAGACCCAGTACTTC.

This chain links TRBV6-1 with TRBJ2-1; TRBD1 aligns across 7 bases. The germline gives CDR1 MNHNS, CDR2 SASEGT. This CDR3 has 16 amino acids. Unmatched junction bases numbered 9, after V lost 3 bases and J lost 4 bases. CDR3 DNA sequence: TGTGCCAGCAGTGACCAGGTCGACAGGGCTTACAATGAGCAGTTCTTC. Protein: CASSDQVDRAYNEQFF.

This chain connects TRBV4-1 to TRBJ2-1; unclear D gene. The CDR3 has 13 residues. Germline assignment: CDR1 MGHRA and CDR2 YSYEKL. V lost 1 base to trimming and J lost 7 bases, with 8 bases between them. For the CDR3, the DNA is TGCGCCAGCAGCCAAGGTGTATCTAATGAGCAGTTCTTC. This codes for CASSQGVSNEQFF.

V is TRBV7-2 and J is TRBJ2-1; the match to TRBD2 covers 10 bases. The CDR3 has 15 amino acids. Germline V gene lookup returns CDR1 SGHTA and CDR2 FQGNSA. V lost 6 bases to trimming and J lost 8 bases; unmatched junction nucleotides: 10. Here the CDR3 reads CASSTGTSVFDEQFF. CDR3 coding DNA: TGTGCCAGCAGTACCGGGACTAGCGTCTTCGATGAGCAGTTCTTC.

The chain is built from TRBV28 and TRBJ2-2; the D gene is possibly TRBD2 (6 bases). Between the trimmed V and J ends, which lost 10 bases and 6 bases, there was a span of 21 bases. Germline V CDR1 and CDR2: MDHEN, SYDVKM. The CDR3 consists of 15 residues. For the CDR3, the DNA is TGTGCCACCCGAAAGGAGGGAGCGAGGGCCGGGGAGCTGTTTTTT. It yields the protein CATRKEGARAGELFF.

The chain joins TRBV19 to TRBJ2-1; D is unresolved. Per germline, CDR1 LNHDA and CDR2 SQIVND (reference sequence). CDR3 size: 13 residues. V lost 1 base, J lost 10 bases, and 11 bases lay in between. CDR3 nucleotides: TGTGCCAGTAGTATAGGGCCCATCCCGGAGCAGTTCTTC. It codes for CASSIGPIPEQFF.